This T cell receptor (beta chain) came from a study of blood T cell repertoires in COVID-19. The V gene's germline CDR1 is ENHRY and CDR2 SYGVKD. The CDR3 runs 14 residues. V gave up 5 bases and J gave up 6 bases; unmatched junction bases: 4. Here immunoSEQ multiplex PCR was the method, and the copy in TCRdb shows in-frame clones only, minus some. This table has fewer than 85,000 clones, roughly 88% appearing once. Source material: peripheral blood. This receptor was taken from a man aged 45-65 years with active COVID-19. J is TRBJ1-4 and V is TRBV10-3; TRBD1 matches at 9 bases. The chain's CDR3 is CAISTGTGYEKLFF. Here the CDR3 DNA reads TGTGCCATCAGTACCGGGACAGGGTATGAAAAACTGTTTTTT.